This TCR beta chain appears in the sequencing data of a study of T cell clones after liver transplantation. This CDR3 has 13 residues. The V end lost 5 bases, the J end lost 4 bases, and 14 bases lay between the germline ends. Looked up from germline, CDR1 is GTSNPN and CDR2 is SVGIG (reference sequence). Produced via immunoSEQ multiplex PCR; TCRdb's table is partial and in-frame only. The profile shows roughly 80,000 clones, roughly 83% of them singletons. This clone has ten or more counts. V is TRBV30 and J is TRBJ1-1; TRBD1 is a possible D gene (5 bases). The receptor's source is a human patient who received a liver transplant. The graft donor may have contributed some T cells. The sequenced sample was CD4+ T cells from blood, obtained at the 22-month timepoint. The CDR3 nucleotides read TGTGCCTGGTGCCGGGACGGGGGCACTGAAGCTTTCTTT. It is translated as CAWCRDGGTEAFF. Based on the CDR3 plus reference TRBV30 and TRBJ1-1, the full variable domain is SQTIHQWPATLVQPVGSPLSLECTVEGTSNPNLYWYRQAAGRGLQLLFYSVGIGQISSEVPQNLSASRPQDRQFILSSKKLLLSDSGFYLCAWCRDGGTEAFFGQGTRLTVV.